These T cell receptor beta chains were read from a single sample in a study of blood T cell repertoires in COVID-19. TCRdb keeps only in-frame clones here, not all; method: immunoSEQ multiplex PCR. The sample has 200,000 or so clones; roughly four fifths are singletons. Sequenced material: PBMCs or T cells enriched from blood (not recorded which). The receptor source for this set is a man aged 35-49 years who had recovered from COVID-19. Both conserved end residues are part of each CDR3. The order of the fields is J gene, D gene, V gene, clone size, CDR3 protein, CDR3 DNA. D genes are given only for firm matches. Not all rows give a size; the values are once, few, many and, for expanded clones, a class.

j_call: TRBJ2-6
d_call: -
v_call: TRBV2
clone_size: -
cdr3_aa: CASRVDSVGANVLTF
cdr3_nt: TGTGCCAGCAGGGTCGATTCGGTTGGGGCCAACGTCCTGACTTTC

j_call: TRBJ2-1
d_call: TRBD2
v_call: TRBV9
clone_size: -
cdr3_aa: CASSASGGSFNEQFF
cdr3_nt: TGTGCCAGCAGCGCAAGCGGGGGGTCATTCAATGAGCAGTTCTTC

j_call: TRBJ1-2
d_call: -
v_call: TRBV7-9
clone_size: -
cdr3_aa: CASSRVDTYGYTF
cdr3_nt: TGTGCCAGCAGCCGCGTCGATACCTATGGCTACACCTTC

j_call: TRBJ1-5
d_call: TRBD1
v_call: TRBV7-9
clone_size: few
cdr3_aa: CASSLTGQGDQPQHF
cdr3_nt: TGTGCCAGCAGCTTGACGGGACAGGGTGATCAGCCCCAGCATTTT

j_call: TRBJ1-5
d_call: TRBD1
v_call: TRBV7-9
clone_size: -
cdr3_aa: CASSPGQLNQPQHF
cdr3_nt: TGTGCCAGCAGCCCGGGACAGCTAAATCAGCCCCAGCATTTT

j_call: TRBJ1-2
d_call: -
v_call: TRBV6-2/TRBV6-3
clone_size: -
cdr3_aa: CASSYGPYGYTF
cdr3_nt: TGTGCCAGCAGTTATGGCCCCTATGGCTACACCTTC

j_call: TRBJ2-2
d_call: TRBD2
v_call: TRBV3-1/TRBV3-2
clone_size: -
cdr3_aa: CASSQVTSGGVANTGELFF
cdr3_nt: TGTGCCAGCAGCCAAGTAACTAGCGGGGGGGTCGCGAACACCGGGGAGCTGTTTTTT

j_call: TRBJ1-2
d_call: TRBD1
v_call: TRBV7-9
clone_size: -
cdr3_aa: CASGDRGRDGGYTF
cdr3_nt: TGTGCCAGCGGGGACAGGGGGCGGGATGGCGGCTACACCTTC

j_call: TRBJ2-1
d_call: -
v_call: TRBV5-1
clone_size: once
cdr3_aa: CASSLRRSSYNEQFF
cdr3_nt: TGCGCCAGCAGCTTGCGCCGTAGCTCCTACAATGAGCAGTTCTTC

j_call: TRBJ1-2
d_call: TRBD1
v_call: TRBV4-2
clone_size: many
cdr3_aa: CASSRTGVGYGYTF
cdr3_nt: TGTGCCAGCAGTCGTACAGGGGTGGGGTATGGCTACACCTTC

j_call: TRBJ2-1
d_call: -
v_call: TRBV11-2
clone_size: few
cdr3_aa: CASSLAGSDYNEQFF
cdr3_nt: TGTGCCAGCAGCTTAGCGGGGTCGGACTACAATGAGCAGTTCTTC

j_call: TRBJ1-5
d_call: -
v_call: TRBV28
clone_size: -
cdr3_aa: CASSSLVVSQPQHF
cdr3_nt: TGTGCCAGCAGTTCCCTGGTGGTGAGTCAGCCCCAGCATTTT

j_call: TRBJ2-3
d_call: -
v_call: TRBV28
clone_size: -
cdr3_aa: CASNTLSPDTQYF
cdr3_nt: TGTGCCAGCAATACTCTTAGCCCAGATACGCAGTATTTT

j_call: TRBJ2-7
d_call: TRBD1
v_call: TRBV5-4
clone_size: -
cdr3_aa: CASSLVTGVSYEQYF
cdr3_nt: TGTGCCAGCAGCTTGGTTACAGGGGTGTCCTACGAGCAGTACTTC

j_call: TRBJ2-5
d_call: -
v_call: TRBV4-2
clone_size: -
cdr3_aa: CASSQGTQETQYF
cdr3_nt: TGTGCCAGCAGCCAAGGGACTCAAGAGACCCAGTACTTC

j_call: TRBJ2-7
d_call: TRBD1
v_call: TRBV6-6
clone_size: -
cdr3_aa: CASSWTGGDSYEQYF
cdr3_nt: TGTGCCAGCAGTTGGACAGGGGGTGACAGCTACGAGCAGTACTTC

j_call: TRBJ2-7
d_call: TRBD1
v_call: TRBV6-5
clone_size: -
cdr3_aa: CASSRDRLSYEQYF
cdr3_nt: TGTGCCAGCAGCCGGGACAGGCTATCCTACGAGCAGTACTTC

j_call: TRBJ1-1
d_call: -
v_call: TRBV4-2
clone_size: -
cdr3_aa: CASSQGGHTEAFF
cdr3_nt: TGTGCCAGCAGCCAAGGGGGCCACACTGAAGCTTTCTTT

j_call: TRBJ2-3
d_call: -
v_call: TRBV19
clone_size: -
cdr3_aa: CASSIREGDTQYF
cdr3_nt: TGTGCCAGTAGTATCAGGGAAGGGGATACGCAGTATTTT

j_call: TRBJ2-3
d_call: TRBD2
v_call: TRBV5-1
clone_size: -
cdr3_aa: CASRPTSGTKLSTDTQYF
cdr3_nt: TGCGCCAGCCGGCCCACGAGCGGGACCAAACTAAGCACAGATACGCAGTATTTT

j_call: TRBJ1-6
d_call: -
v_call: TRBV21-1
clone_size: -
cdr3_aa: CASSRKGQAFYNSPLHF
cdr3_nt: TGTGCCAGCAGCAGAAAGGGGCAGGCCTTCTATAATTCACCCCTCCACTTT

j_call: TRBJ2-2
d_call: -
v_call: TRBV10-3
clone_size: -
cdr3_aa: CAISESEGSGELFF
cdr3_nt: TGTGCCATCAGTGAGTCCGAGGGATCCGGGGAGCTGTTTTTT

j_call: TRBJ1-4
d_call: -
v_call: TRBV4-1
clone_size: -
cdr3_aa: CASSQARGSSEKLFF
cdr3_nt: TGCGCCAGCAGCCAAGCACGGGGATCCAGTGAAAAACTGTTTTTT

j_call: TRBJ2-7
d_call: TRBD2
v_call: TRBV5-4
clone_size: -
cdr3_aa: CASSAGGPTYEQYF
cdr3_nt: TGTGCCAGCAGCGCGGGGGGCCCGACCTACGAGCAGTACTTC

j_call: TRBJ1-5
d_call: -
v_call: TRBV6-4
clone_size: -
cdr3_aa: CASSLGGGNQPQHF
cdr3_nt: TGTGCCAGCAGCCTCGGGGGGGGGAACCAGCCCCAGCATTTT

j_call: TRBJ2-1
d_call: TRBD2
v_call: TRBV6-5
clone_size: -
cdr3_aa: CASSRGKTSGRGQFF
cdr3_nt: TGTGCCAGCAGTCGGGGTAAGACTAGCGGGCGAGGGCAGTTCTTC

j_call: TRBJ1-5
d_call: -
v_call: TRBV30
clone_size: -
cdr3_aa: CAWKYSNANQPQHF
cdr3_nt: TGTGCCTGGAAGTACAGTAACGCTAATCAGCCCCAGCATTTT

j_call: TRBJ1-1
d_call: TRBD1
v_call: TRBV7-9
clone_size: -
cdr3_aa: CASSTGVTEAFF
cdr3_nt: TGTGCCAGCAGCACAGGGGTTACTGAAGCTTTCTTT

j_call: TRBJ2-4
d_call: -
v_call: TRBV19
clone_size: -
cdr3_aa: CASSSFTPTGKNIQYF
cdr3_nt: TGTGCCAGTAGTTCTTTTACCCCCACTGGCAAAAACATTCAGTACTTC

j_call: TRBJ2-7
d_call: TRBD2
v_call: TRBV20-1
clone_size: -
cdr3_aa: CSARGGYGQYF
cdr3_nt: TGCAGTGCTAGGGGAGGGTACGGGCAGTACTTC

j_call: TRBJ2-7
d_call: -
v_call: TRBV10-2
clone_size: -
cdr3_aa: CASSQDISYEQYF
cdr3_nt: TGCGCCAGCTCCCAGGACATCTCCTACGAGCAGTACTTC

j_call: TRBJ1-2
d_call: -
v_call: TRBV24-1
clone_size: few
cdr3_aa: CATSEGDLSGYTF
cdr3_nt: TGTGCCACCAGTGAAGGAGACCTTTCTGGCTACACCTTC

j_call: TRBJ1-1
d_call: TRBD1
v_call: TRBV7-2
clone_size: -
cdr3_aa: CASSRHGTGAWEAFF
cdr3_nt: TGTGCCAGCAGCCGTCACGGGACAGGGGCCTGGGAAGCTTTCTTT

j_call: TRBJ1-2
d_call: TRBD1
v_call: TRBV4-1
clone_size: -
cdr3_aa: CASSPGQGAWGYTF
cdr3_nt: TGCGCCAGCAGCCCAGGACAGGGGGCATGGGGCTACACCTTC

j_call: TRBJ1-1
d_call: -
v_call: TRBV5-1
clone_size: -
cdr3_aa: CASSFTKNTEAFF
cdr3_nt: TGCGCCAGCAGCTTTACTAAGAACACTGAAGCTTTCTTT

j_call: TRBJ1-2
d_call: TRBD1
v_call: TRBV6-5
clone_size: -
cdr3_aa: CASSSYPTGENYGYTF
cdr3_nt: TGTGCCAGCAGTTCGTACCCGACAGGGGAGAACTATGGCTACACCTTC

j_call: TRBJ1-2
d_call: -
v_call: TRBV19
clone_size: once
cdr3_aa: CASSTTGTNYGYTF
cdr3_nt: TGTGCCAGTAGTACTACAGGGACCAACTATGGCTACACCTTC

j_call: TRBJ1-4
d_call: TRBD1
v_call: TRBV11-2
clone_size: -
cdr3_aa: CASSLKTGGNEKLFF
cdr3_nt: TGTGCCAGCAGCTTAAAGACAGGGGGAAATGAAAAACTGTTTTTT

j_call: TRBJ1-2
d_call: -
v_call: TRBV7-8
clone_size: -
cdr3_aa: CASSPAGYGYTF
cdr3_nt: TGTGCCAGCAGCCCCGCGGGTTATGGCTACACCTTC

j_call: TRBJ1-2
d_call: -
v_call: TRBV29-1
clone_size: -
cdr3_aa: CSLGGNYGYTF
cdr3_nt: TGCAGCCTCGGGGGAAACTATGGCTACACCTTC

j_call: TRBJ2-2
d_call: -
v_call: TRBV15
clone_size: -
cdr3_aa: CATSRSLGIGANTGELFF
cdr3_nt: TGTGCCACCAGCAGGTCTTTGGGAATCGGGGCGAACACCGGGGAGCTGTTTTTT

j_call: TRBJ1-2
d_call: -
v_call: TRBV10-3
clone_size: -
cdr3_aa: CAISGTGNYGYTF
cdr3_nt: TGTGCCATCAGTGGGACTGGGAACTATGGCTACACCTTC

j_call: TRBJ1-2
d_call: -
v_call: TRBV11-1
clone_size: -
cdr3_aa: CASSLAGNSYGYTF
cdr3_nt: TGTGCCAGCAGCTTAGCAGGAAACAGCTATGGCTACACCTTC

j_call: TRBJ2-1
d_call: TRBD2
v_call: TRBV4-2
clone_size: -
cdr3_aa: CASSQEFAGGYNEQFF
cdr3_nt: TGTGCCAGCAGCCAAGAATTCGCGGGGGGTTACAATGAGCAGTTCTTC

j_call: TRBJ1-2
d_call: -
v_call: TRBV7-5
clone_size: -
cdr3_aa: CARRRQDGYTF
cdr3_nt: TGTGCCAGAAGGCGACAGGATGGCTACACCTTC

j_call: TRBJ1-1
d_call: -
v_call: TRBV2
clone_size: -
cdr3_aa: CASSEERNTEAFF
cdr3_nt: TGTGCCAGCAGTGAAGAGCGGAACACTGAAGCTTTCTTT

j_call: TRBJ2-1
d_call: TRBD1
v_call: TRBV3-1/TRBV3-2
clone_size: -
cdr3_aa: CASSHPVRDRENEQFF
cdr3_nt: TGTGCCAGCAGCCACCCTGTGCGGGACAGGGAGAATGAGCAGTTCTTC

j_call: TRBJ1-5
d_call: -
v_call: TRBV9
clone_size: -
cdr3_aa: CASSAEWGGERQPQHF
cdr3_nt: TGTGCCAGCAGCGCGGAATGGGGAGGAGAGCGTCAGCCCCAGCATTTT

j_call: TRBJ1-2
d_call: -
v_call: TRBV28
clone_size: -
cdr3_aa: CASNTPGAGNYGYTF
cdr3_nt: TGTGCCAGCAACACTCCAGGGGCGGGTAACTATGGCTACACCTTC

j_call: TRBJ1-3
d_call: TRBD1
v_call: TRBV5-1
clone_size: -
cdr3_aa: CASSGGTGLTLSGNTIYF
cdr3_nt: TGCGCCAGCAGCGGCGGGACAGGGCTCACCCTCTCTGGAAACACCATATATTTT

j_call: TRBJ1-3
d_call: -
v_call: TRBV5-1
clone_size: -
cdr3_aa: CASSAYRAFSGNTIYF
cdr3_nt: TGCGCCAGCAGCGCCTACAGGGCGTTCTCTGGAAACACCATATATTTT

j_call: TRBJ2-5
d_call: TRBD2
v_call: TRBV4-2
clone_size: -
cdr3_aa: CASSQEGRGQETQYF
cdr3_nt: TGTGCCAGCAGCCAAGAGGGGCGGGGGCAAGAGACCCAGTACTTC

j_call: TRBJ1-1
d_call: TRBD1
v_call: TRBV2
clone_size: -
cdr3_aa: CAGRGQGASEAFF
cdr3_nt: TGTGCCGGGAGGGGACAGGGGGCTTCTGAAGCTTTCTTT

j_call: TRBJ1-2
d_call: TRBD1
v_call: TRBV27
clone_size: -
cdr3_aa: CASSLQGQGLLNYGYTF
cdr3_nt: TGTGCCAGCAGTTTACAGGGACAGGGTCTACTAAACTATGGCTACACCTTC

j_call: TRBJ1-2
d_call: TRBD1
v_call: TRBV5-6
clone_size: few
cdr3_aa: CASSWGQGAYGYTF
cdr3_nt: TGTGCCAGCAGCTGGGGACAGGGCGCCTATGGCTACACCTTC

j_call: TRBJ1-3
d_call: -
v_call: TRBV4-2
clone_size: -
cdr3_aa: CASGGGSGNTIYF
cdr3_nt: TGTGCCTCCGGGGGAGGGAGTGGAAACACCATATATTTT

j_call: TRBJ2-1
d_call: -
v_call: TRBV5-1
clone_size: -
cdr3_aa: CASSLGQLYNEQFF
cdr3_nt: TGCGCCAGCAGCTTGGGACAGCTATACAATGAGCAGTTCTTC